The next 11 T cell receptor beta chains were all read from a single sample in a study of blood T cell repertoires in COVID-19 (dated by TCRdb to between 2020 and 2021). Library preparation used the immunoSEQ multiplex PCR assay. In its TCRdb copy, this immuneACCESS table keeps in-frame sequences only and misses some clones. Where compared with another copy, unresolved V genes explain less than half of these, and the others have no known cause. The table for this sample lists about 62,000 clones; 85% to 90% of them were counted only once. 15% to 20% of the sample belongs to the ten largest clones. The sample comprised peripheral blood. These receptors all stem from a woman in her fifties or sixties with COVID-19, enrolled during active disease.

The chain uses TRBV9 and TRBJ2-7; maybe TRBD1 (5 bases). The CDR3 runs 14 residues. The germline V gene encodes CDR1 SGDLS and CDR2 YYNGEE. Trimming left V 0 bases short and J 1 base short, with 8 bases between. CDR3 sequence: CASSVEGPSYEQYF. The CDR3 DNA reads as TGTGCCAGCAGCGTAGAGGGGCCGTCCTACGAGCAGTACTTC.

This sequence joins TRBV30 and TRBJ2-3; 11 bases line up with TRBD2. Trimming removed 2 bases from V and 6 bases from J; junction bases left unmatched: 7. CDR1 is GTSNPN and CDR2 is SVGIG in the germline V gene (reference sequence). The CDR3 runs 15 residues. The CDR3, as DNA: TGTGCCTGGAGTTATACTAGCGGGAGTACCGATACGCAGTATTTT. Amino acids: CAWSYTSGSTDTQYF.

The chain joins TRBV5-1 to TRBJ2-3; D is perhaps TRBD2 (6 bases). V was trimmed by 0 bases and J by 6 bases, leaving 11 bases between them. The CDR3 is made up of 14 amino acids. Germline CDR1 and CDR2: SGHRS and YFSETQ. The CDR3 sequence is CASSLVAGRDTQYF. The DNA of the CDR3 is TGCGCCAGCAGCTTGGTGGCAGGGAGGGATACGCAGTATTTT.

V is TRBV7-9 and J is TRBJ2-1; no clear D gene. Germline loops: CDR1 SEHNR, CDR2 FQNEAQ (reference sequence). The V gene lost 0 bases and the J gene lost 8 bases, with 11 bases spanning the gap. The CDR3 loop spans 14 amino acids. CDR3 sequence: CASSLAASRDEQFF. The CDR3 DNA sequence: TGTGCCAGCAGCTTAGCCGCTAGTCGGGATGAGCAGTTCTTC.

The chain carries TRBV6-5 and TRBJ1-2, with 8 bases fitting TRBD1. The germline gives CDR1 MNHEY, CDR2 SVGAGI. The CDR3 sequence is 14 residues long. The trim removed 6 bases at V and 6 bases at J, leaving 9 bases unmatched. DNA for the CDR3: TGTGCCAGCAGCCGACGGACAGGGTGGGATGGCTACACCTTC. Encoded protein: CASSRRTGWDGYTF.

This chain joins TRBV30 and TRBJ2-1, with D unresolved. Trimming stripped 2 bases from V and 8 bases from J, with 13 bases between. CDR1 is GTSNPN and CDR2 is SVGIG in the germline V gene (reference sequence). CDR3 length: 13 residues. The DNA of the CDR3 is TGTGCCTGGAGTAAAAGACTTGGGTATGAGCAGTTCTTC. Protein: CAWSKRLGYEQFF.

V is TRBV5-4 and J is TRBJ2-5, with D maybe TRBD2 (5 bases). V lost 5 bases and J lost 5, with 16 bases in between. CDR1 and CDR2 (germline): SGHNT, YYREEE (reference sequence). This CDR3 has 14 residues. The CDR3 here is CASSWIGRGETQYF. CDR3 sequence (DNA): TGTGCCAGCAGTTGGATAGGGAGAGGTGAGACCCAGTACTTC.

A word on this clone: Mismatch with germline at one junction end may stem from a read error. This chain joins TRBV7-9 and TRBJ2-7; D gene uncertain. The CDR3 spans 8 residues. Looked up from germline, CDR1 is SEHNR and CDR2 is FQNEAQ (reference sequence). The CDR3 sequence is CASSSDKF. In DNA form, the CDR3 reads TGTGCCAGCAGCTCCGACAAATTC.

The chain employs TRBV18 and TRBJ2-3; D is perhaps TRBD1 (5 bases). With 3 bases removed from V and 3 bases from J, the gap between germline ends came to 13 bases. The V gene's germline CDR1 is KGHSH and CDR2 LQKENI. CDR3 length equals 15 residues. The CDR3 spells CASSPLAQGTDTQYF. CDR3 DNA sequence: TGTGCCAGCTCACCCCTCGCGCAGGGTACAGATACGCAGTATTTT. The full variable domain, in which reference TRBV18 and TRBJ2-3 provide the parts outside the CDR3, is NAGVMQNPRHLVRRRGQEARLRCSPMKGHSHVYWYRQLPEEGLKFMVYLQKENIIDESGMPKERFSAEFPKEGPSILRIQQVVRGDSAAYFCASSPLAQGTDTQYFGPGTRLTVL.

The chain links TRBV30 to TRBJ2-2; D not certain. Germline-derived CDR1 and CDR2 are GTSNPN and SVGIG (reference sequence). The CDR3 loop spans 11 amino acids. Here the CDR3 DNA reads TGTGCTCTCCGGAGATCCGGGGAGCTGTTTTTT. Its protein product is CALRRSGELFF.

This clone came up once. Other DNA sequences in this specimen translate into the identical CDR3. This chain connects TRBV4-3 to TRBJ2-1; 7 nucleotides align to TRBD2. The length of the CDR3 is 15 residues. J gave up 0 bases and V 3 bases, and 2 bases lay outside the gene matches. From germline, CDR1 is LGHNA and CDR2 YSLEER. This CDR3 is CASSQGGSSYNEQFF. For the CDR3, the DNA is TGCGCCAGCAGCCAGGGCGGGAGCTCCTACAATGAGCAGTTCTTC.